The clone carrying this T cell receptor (beta chain) was observed a single time. Other DNA sequences within the sample encode an identical CDR3. This entry comes from a study of blood T cell repertoires in COVID-19. Turning to the study itself: Italy, Spain and the United States were the sources of the convalescent and acute COVID-19 samples. From T cells, B-cell-depleted T cells, or PBMCs came the material, which was cDNA or gDNA.

The protocol was immunoSEQ multiplex PCR, while the TCRdb copy is restricted to in-frame clones and leaves out a portion. The sample includes around 160,000 clones, around 87% of them seen just once. Ages ranged from roughly 18 to 100 years, with residence in under 25 US areas. Between the trimmed V and J ends, which lost 5 bases and 2 bases, there was a span of 3 bases. Germline CDR1 and CDR2: SGHTA and FQGNSA. CDR3 length: 11 amino acids. This chain links TRBV7-2 with TRBJ2-5; D is ambiguous. What was sequenced was PBMCs or T cells enriched from blood (not recorded which). This receptor was taken from a woman aged 35 to 49 who had been exposed to COVID-19. Written as DNA, the CDR3 is TGTGCCAGCAGCCCTCAAGAGACCCAGTACTTC. This translates into CASSPQETQYF.